Following are 25 T cell receptor beta chains from one sample sequenced in a study of blood T cells in healthy people across ages. It was with a sample-barcoded 5' primer and a J-beta primer mix that a second PCR of roughly 7 to 12 cycles was run. TCRdb re-called the 5' RACE reads with MiXCR, one entry per CDR3 protein. The sample lists 1.4 million or so distinct CDR3 sequences; less than 45% were seen once. The sequencing sample was made of blood. These TCRs come from a woman aged 18-35 years in good health.

This chain connects TRBV6-1 to TRBJ1-2; D ambiguous. The CDR3 is 14 residues long. V was shortened by 2 bases and J by 5 bases, with 12 bases between the two germline ends. Per the germline V gene, CDR1 is MNHNS and CDR2 is SASEGT. The chain's CDR3 is CASSENWDRYGYTF. In nucleotides, the CDR3 is TGTGCCAGCAGTGAAAACTGGGATCGTTATGGCTACACCTTC.

In regard to this clonotype: A junction end diverges from the germline sequence, so it may reflect a read error. Here the CDR3 reads CASSWTSGTDNKQFF. The CDR3 coding sequence is TGTGCCAGCAGCTGGACTAGCGGGACTGACAATAAGCAGTTCTTC. The rearrangement links TRBV11-2 to TRBJ2-1, with 12 nucleotides matching TRBD2. Germline loops: CDR1 SGHAT, CDR2 FQNNGV. CDR3 length equals 15 residues.

The rearrangement joins TRBV6-2 or TRBV6-3 to TRBJ2-7, with D possibly matching TRBD2 (6 bases). Germline CDR1 MNHEY, CDR2 SVGEGT. This CDR3 contains 13 residues. Trimming stripped 6 bases from V and 3 bases from J, with 12 bases between. CDR3 DNA sequence: TGTGCCAGCAGGATCACGGGACTCTACGAGCAGTACTTC. Encoded protein: CASRITGLYEQYF.

The V and J genes are TRBV12-3 or TRBV12-4 and TRBJ1-1; no definite D call. Trimming pared 6 bases from V and 0 bases from J, leaving 11 bases between. The CDR3 spans 14 residues. Written as DNA, the CDR3 is TGTGCCAGCAGATCTTATAGCATGAACACTGAAGCTTTCTTT. Its translation is CASRSYSMNTEAFF.

This clonotype was observed a few times. The V call is TRBV7-2, the J call TRBJ2-7; D not certain. Trimming took off 0 bases at V and 0 bases at J, with 9 bases between the two ends. CDR3 length equals 15 residues. Germline V gene sequence: CDR1 SGHTA, CDR2 FQGNSA. CDR3 DNA sequence: TGTGCCAGCAGCTTAGCGGCCCTCAACTCCTACGAGCAGTACTTC. Protein sequence: CASSLAALNSYEQYF. The full variable domain, with the rest looked up from reference TRBV7-2 and TRBJ2-7, is GAGVSQSPSNKVTEKGKDVELRCDPISGHTALYWYRQSLGQGLEFLIYFQGNSAPDKSGLPSDRFSAERTGGSVSTLTIQRTQQEDSAVYLCASSLAALNSYEQYFGPGTRLTVT.

This clonotype appeared many times. The chain is built from TRBV4-1 and TRBJ2-1; 9 nucleotides align to TRBD2. This CDR3 region has 15 residues. Germline trimming cut 0 bases from V and 7 bases from J; bases unmatched to any gene: 4. Germline V gene lookup returns CDR1 MGHRA and CDR2 YSYEKL. Here the CDR3 DNA reads TGCGCCAGCAGCCAAGACCTAGCGGGGTTGAATGAGCAGTTCTTC. This encodes CASSQDLAGLNEQFF.

V is TRBV18 and J is TRBJ2-3; D is uncertain. Trimming removed 3 bases from V and 0 bases from J, with 10 bases in between. CDR3 size: 15 residues. Germline CDR1 and CDR2: KGHSH and LQKENI. Written as DNA, the CDR3 is TGTGCCAGCTCACCTCAAGGCTATAGCACAGATACGCAGTATTTT. Its translation: CASSPQGYSTDTQYF.

About this clonotype itself: The junction shows a germline mismatch at one end, possibly a read error. V and J are TRBV7-2 and TRBJ2-5, with a weak D call TRBD1 (6 bases). Germline V CDR1 and CDR2: SGHTA, FQGNSA. There are 16 residues in the CDR3. CDR3 DNA sequence: TGTGCCAGCAGCTTAGCGGGCGGACAGATACAAGAGACCCTGTACTTC. Its translation is CASSLAGGQIQETLYF.

J is TRBJ2-4 and V is TRBV28; D gene uncertain. Looked up from germline, CDR1 is MDHEN and CDR2 is SYDVKM. The CDR3 spans 16 residues. Trimming cost V 5 bases and J 0 bases, with 14 bases left between them. This CDR3 is CASSLTTGLAKNIQYF. In nucleotides, the CDR3 is TGTGCCAGCAGTCTCACGACTGGATTAGCCAAAAACATTCAGTACTTC.

The rearrangement links TRBV27 to TRBJ2-1, with 7 nucleotides matching TRBD2. Germline trimming cut 6 bases from V and 8 bases from J; bases unmatched to any gene: 7. Germline V lookup: CDR1 MNHEY, CDR2 SMNVEV (reference sequence). The CDR3 has 13 amino acids. CDR3 sequence reads: CASRAGEVYEQFF. Here the CDR3 DNA reads TGTGCCAGCAGGGCGGGAGAAGTCTATGAGCAGTTCTTC.

This sequence joins TRBV9 and TRBJ2-3; TRBD2 aligns across 8 bases. Per germline, CDR1 SGDLS and CDR2 YYNGEE. CDR3 size: 15 residues. The V and J ends lost 4 bases and 4 bases, in that order; junction bases with no gene match: 8. The CDR3 nucleotides are TGTGCCAGCAGCAACCGACGAGCGGGAGCAGATACGCAGTATTTT. Encoded protein: CASSNRRAGADTQYF.

V is TRBV5-1 and J is TRBJ2-7; 7 bases are a match to TRBD1. Germline CDR1 reads SGHRS; CDR2 reads YFSETQ. V was pared by 0 bases and J by 3 bases, with 15 bases of the junction left unmatched. The CDR3 is made up of 18 amino acids. The CDR3 DNA reads TGCGCCAGCAGCTTGGCCCCCCGGACAGGCCGACCGTTCTACGAGCAGTACTTC. Protein product: CASSLAPRTGRPFYEQYF.

This clonotype was picked up a small number of times. This CDR3 is CASTYGRDTEAFF. CDR3 bases: TGTGCCAGCACATATGGTAGGGACACTGAAGCTTTCTTT. V is TRBV12-3 or TRBV12-4 and J is TRBJ1-1; D remains ambiguous. The CDR3 loop spans 13 amino acids. Trimming removed 7 bases at V and 3 bases at J, with 12 bases between.

This sequence joins TRBV20-1 and TRBJ2-4; 10 positions agree with TRBD2. Gene TRBJ2-7 matches the end of the DNA better, so the J call may be wrong. There are 16 residues in the CDR3. CDR1 is DFQATT and CDR2 is SNEGSKA in the germline V gene (reference sequence). The CDR3 DNA is TGCAGAATCCGGACTAGCGGACCCAAAGGCCTCTACGAGCAGTACTTC. Residues: CRIRTSGPKGLYEQYF.

The chain has TRBV7-6 and TRBJ2-2, with D tentatively TRBD2 (5 bases). V was cut by 5 bases and J by 4 bases, with 11 bases left in between. The CDR3 is 14 residues long. Germline loops: CDR1 SGHVS, CDR2 FNYEAQ. In DNA form, the CDR3 reads TGTGCCAGCAGCCAAACTAGAAGCACCGGGGAGCTGTTTTTT. Encoded protein: CASSQTRSTGELFF.

This clonotype was detected a few times. The rearrangement uses TRBV27 and TRBJ2-7; 7 bases agree with TRBD1. The CDR3 is 16 amino acids. Germline-derived CDR1 and CDR2 are MNHEY and SMNVEV (reference sequence). After removal of 5 bases from V and 2 bases from J, the junction contained 12 bases not matched to a gene. The CDR3 region is CASSPYLGQEAYEQYF. The CDR3 DNA reads TGTGCCAGCAGTCCATATCTCGGACAGGAGGCCTACGAGCAGTACTTC.

In the case of this clonotype: A junction boundary mismatches the germline segment, possibly from a read error. The rearrangement uses TRBV29-1 and TRBJ2-3; TRBD2 aligns across 9 bases. Germline values: CDR1 SQVTM, CDR2 ANQGSEA. The CDR3 contains 14 residues. This CDR3 is CTVDLLAGCDTQFF. In nucleotides, the CDR3 is TGCACCGTTGATCTGCTAGCGGGGTGTGATACGCAGTTTTTT.

The DNA for the CDR3 is TGTGCCAGCAGCCCCCAGAGACATGCCCAAGAGACCCAGTACTTC. Residues: CASSPQRHAQETQYF. V usage is TRBV7-2 and J usage is TRBJ2-5; D is unclear. The CDR3 extends over 15 amino acids. The V end was cut by 5 bases, the J end by 1 base, with 14 bases between. CDR1 SGHTA and CDR2 FQGNSA come from the germline V gene.

The rearrangement uses TRBV5-1 and TRBJ1-4; 10 bases match TRBD1. Germline CDR1 reads SGHRS; CDR2 reads YFSETQ. J was trimmed by 8 bases and V by 0 bases; bases with no gene match: 4. This CDR3 spans 15 amino acids. The CDR3 here is CASSLATGGNEKLFF. Written as DNA, the CDR3 is TGCGCCAGCAGCTTGGCGACAGGGGGCAACGAAAAACTGTTTTTT. The full variable domain, its missing parts supplied by reference TRBV5-1 and TRBJ1-4, is KAGVTQTPRYLIKTRGQQVTLSCSPISGHRSVSWYQQTPGQGLQFLFEYFSETQRNKGNFPGRFSGRQFSNSRSEMNVSTLELGDSALYLCASSLATGGNEKLFFGSGTQLSVL.

The gene calls are TRBV12-3 or TRBV12-4 and TRBJ1-3; no definite D call. The CDR3 runs 13 residues. V was shortened by 4 bases and J by 0 bases, with 4 bases between the two germline ends. CDR3 nucleotides: TGTGCCAGCAGTTCCGGCTCTGGAAACACCATATATTTT. Amino acid sequence: CASSSGSGNTIYF.

A few counts support this clonotype. The chain is built from TRBV30 and TRBJ2-7; 9 bases map to TRBD1. CDR3 length: 12 amino acids. The V gene's germline CDR1 is GTSNPN and CDR2 SVGIG (reference sequence). V lost 5 bases, J lost 2 bases, and 1 base stayed unmatched. The CDR3 sequence: CAWGQGPYEQYF. The CDR3 DNA follows: TGTGCCTGGGGACAGGGGCCCTACGAGCAGTACTTC.

This chain connects TRBV29-1 to TRBJ2-6; D could derive from TRBD1 or TRBD2 (5 bases each). This CDR3 comprises 14 residues. The V end lost 3 bases, the J end lost 4 bases, and 10 bases lay between the germline ends. Germline CDR1 SQVTM, CDR2 ANQGSEA. The CDR3 is CSVEGWGGANVLTF. The CDR3 DNA reads TGCAGCGTTGAGGGATGGGGGGGGGCCAACGTCCTGACTTTC.

V gene TRBV7-2 combines with J gene TRBJ2-3, with D unresolved. This CDR3 is built from 15 residues. CDR1 is SGHTA, CDR2 FQGNSA, per germline. The V end lost 8 bases, the J end lost 6 bases, and 21 bases lay between the germline ends. CDR3: CASVPGLVGLDTQYF. In DNA form, the CDR3 reads TGTGCCAGCGTCCCCGGCCTAGTGGGCCTTGATACGCAGTATTTT.

Of note for this clonotype: The junction departs from germline at one end; a sequencing error may be responsible. V gene TRBV6-2 or TRBV6-3 combines with J gene TRBJ2-1; TRBD2 agrees at 9 bases. The CDR3 is made up of 16 amino acids. Germline V gene data show CDR1 as MNHEY and CDR2 as SVGEGT. CDR3 sequence reads: CASSPLRTSVDNERFF. CDR3 DNA: TGTGCCAGCAGTCCACTCAGGACTAGCGTTGACAATGAGCGGTTCTTC.

The J gene is TRBJ2-4, the V gene TRBV3-1; TRBD2 agrees at 10 bases. The germline V gene has CDR1 LGHDT and CDR2 YNNKEL (reference sequence). The CDR3 covers 15 residues. Germline trimming cut 4 bases from V and 8 bases from J; bases unmatched to any gene: 8. DNA of the CDR3: TGTGCCAGCAGCCCGCGGACTAGCGGAGGGGACATTCAGTACTTC. It encodes CASSPRTSGGDIQYF.